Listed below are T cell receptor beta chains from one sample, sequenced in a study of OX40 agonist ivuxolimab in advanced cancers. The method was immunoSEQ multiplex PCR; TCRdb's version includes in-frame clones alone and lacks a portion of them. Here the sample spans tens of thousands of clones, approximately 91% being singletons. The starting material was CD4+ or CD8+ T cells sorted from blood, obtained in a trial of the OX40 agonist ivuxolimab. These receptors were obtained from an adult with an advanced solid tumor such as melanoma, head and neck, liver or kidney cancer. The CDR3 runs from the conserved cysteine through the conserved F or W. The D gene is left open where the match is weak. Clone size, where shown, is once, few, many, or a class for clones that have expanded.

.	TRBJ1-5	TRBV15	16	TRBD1	TGTGCCACCAGCAGATCTCAGGGGGCTGTCGCTCAGCCCCAGCATTTT	CATSRSQGAVAQPQHF
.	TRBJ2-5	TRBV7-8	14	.	TGTGCCAGCAGCTTAACTGCGAGGCGGGAGACCCAGTACTTC	CASSLTARRETQYF
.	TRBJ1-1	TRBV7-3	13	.	TGTGCCAGCAGCTCGTTACGGAACACTGAAGCTTTCTTT	CASSSLRNTEAFF
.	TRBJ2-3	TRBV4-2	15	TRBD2	TGTGCCAGCAGCCAGGGGACTAGCGGGAGGGATACGCAGTATTTT	CASSQGTSGRDTQYF
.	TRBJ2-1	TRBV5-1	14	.	TGCGCCAGCAGCTCTCTTACTAGTTTCTATGAGCAGTTCTTC	CASSSLTSFYEQFF
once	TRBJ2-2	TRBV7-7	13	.	TGTGCTAGCAGCCCAGACATCACCGGGGAGCTGTTTTTT	CASSPDITGELFF
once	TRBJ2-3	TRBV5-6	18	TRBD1	TGTGCCAGCAGCTTGGTGGGGCGACAGGGTTCGGGCACAGATACGCAGTATTTT	CASSLVGRQGSGTDTQYF
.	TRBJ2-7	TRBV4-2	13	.	TGTGCCAGCAGCCATGACAGCCTCTACGAGCAGTACTTC	CASSHDSLYEQYF
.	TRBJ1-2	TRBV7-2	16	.	TGTGCCAGCAGCTTAGATGTGGCCAGGGTGAACTTAGGCTACACCTTC	CASSLDVARVNLGYTF
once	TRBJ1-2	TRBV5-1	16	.	TGCGCCAGCAGCTTGGTAGGCAGGCTGTCGGGGTATGGCTACACCTTC	CASSLVGRLSGYGYTF
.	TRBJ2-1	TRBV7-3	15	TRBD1	TGTGCCAGCAGCCCTGGACAGGGTGAAAACAATGAGCAGTTCTTC	CASSPGQGENNEQFF
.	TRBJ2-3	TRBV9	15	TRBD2	TGTGCCAGCAGCGTGACTAGCGGGAGCTCAGATACGCAGTATTTT	CASSVTSGSSDTQYF
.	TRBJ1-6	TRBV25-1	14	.	TGTGCCAGCAGTGAACAGGGGTTTAATTCACCCCTCCACTTT	CASSEQGFNSPLHF
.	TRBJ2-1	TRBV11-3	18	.	TGTGCCAGCAGCTTGTATGGTACTAGGACGAGCTCCTACAATGAGCAGTTCTTC	CASSLYGTRTSSYNEQFF
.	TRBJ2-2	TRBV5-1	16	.	TGCGCCAGCAGCTTGGAGGCAGGGTTATACACCGGGGAGCTGTTTTTT	CASSLEAGLYTGELFF
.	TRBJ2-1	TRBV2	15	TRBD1	TGTGCCAGCAGTGTGGACAGGGAAACCTACAATGAGCAGTTCTTC	CASSVDRETYNEQFF
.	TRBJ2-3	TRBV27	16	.	TGTGCCAGCAGTAAAATGGACGGGATTCACACAGATACGCAGTATTTT	CASSKMDGIHTDTQYF
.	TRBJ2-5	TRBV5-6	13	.	TGTGCCAGCAGCTTGTTTTATGTGGAGACCCAGTACTTC	CASSLFYVETQYF
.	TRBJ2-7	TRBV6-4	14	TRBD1	TGTGCCAGCAGAGGGAGACAGGGGGCCTACGAGCAGTACTTC	CASRGRQGAYEQYF
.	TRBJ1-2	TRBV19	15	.	TGTGCCAGTAGTGTATCACTGAACTTGGGCTATGGCTACACCTTC	CASSVSLNLGYGYTF
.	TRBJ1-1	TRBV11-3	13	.	TGTGCCAGCAGCTTAGTTTTGGGCGGGGAAGCTTTCTTT	CASSLVLGGEAFF
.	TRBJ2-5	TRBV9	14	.	TGTGCCAGCAGCGTAGGGGGTCTCCAAGAGACCCAGTACTTC	CASSVGGLQETQYF
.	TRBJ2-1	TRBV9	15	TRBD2	TGTGCCAGCAGCGCCGCCGCGGGAGTTAACAATGAGCAGTTCTTC	CASSAAAGVNNEQFF
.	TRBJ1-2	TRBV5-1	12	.	TGCGCCAGCAGCTTGGGCAGGGGAGGCTACACCTTC	CASSLGRGGYTF
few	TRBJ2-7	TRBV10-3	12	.	TGTGCCATCAGTAACACCCCCTACGAGCAGTACTTC	CAISNTPYEQYF
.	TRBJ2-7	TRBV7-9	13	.	TGTGCCAGCAGCTTAACTCGGCTCCACGAGCAGTACTTC	CASSLTRLHEQYF
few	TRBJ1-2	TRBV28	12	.	TGTGCCAGCGAGACGGGGAACTATGGCTACACCTTC	CASETGNYGYTF
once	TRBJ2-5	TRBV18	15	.	TGTGCCAGCTCACCACCGTCAGCACCCCAAGAGACCCAGTACTTC	CASSPPSAPQETQYF
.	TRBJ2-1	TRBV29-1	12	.	TGCAGCGTTCGCCAGATAAGCAATGAGCAGTTCTTC	CSVRQISNEQFF
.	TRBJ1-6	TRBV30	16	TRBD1	TGTGCCTGGAGTTCCTCAGGGGGCGATTGGAATTCACCCCTCCACTTT	CAWSSSGGDWNSPLHF
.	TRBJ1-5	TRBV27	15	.	TGTGCCAGCAGTTTGGAGGGGCGCGGCAGTCAGCCCCAGCATTTT	CASSLEGRGSQPQHF
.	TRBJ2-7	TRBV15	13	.	TGTGCCACCAGCAGAGTACTAGCCGGTGAGCAGTACTTC	CATSRVLAGEQYF
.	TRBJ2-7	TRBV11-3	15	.	TGTGCCAGCAGCTTGGGGGACTTCCCTACCTACGAGCAGTACTTC	CASSLGDFPTYEQYF
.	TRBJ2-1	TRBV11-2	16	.	TGTGCCAGCAGCCTCGAAGGGAATAGACCCTACAATGAGCAGTTCTTC	CASSLEGNRPYNEQFF
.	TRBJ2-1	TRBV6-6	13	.	TGTGCCAGCAGTCTCCCTAGCCGTACTGAGCAGTTCTTC	CASSLPSRTEQFF
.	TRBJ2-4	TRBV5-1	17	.	TGCGCCAGCAGCTTGGGGGTACAGCGGGTCGTCAAAAACATTCAGTACTTC	CASSLGVQRVVKNIQYF
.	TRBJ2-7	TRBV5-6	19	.	TGTGCCAGCAGCTTGGCGGGGACCCCAGACGGGGACCTCCAGTACGAGCAGTACTTC	CASSLAGTPDGDLQYEQYF
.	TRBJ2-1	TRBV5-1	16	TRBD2	TGCGCCAGCAGCCCTATAACTAGCGGGAGGAACAATGAGCAGTTCTTC	CASSPITSGRNNEQFF
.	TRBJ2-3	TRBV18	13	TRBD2	TGTGCCAGAAAGGCGGGAGGGACCGATACGCAGTATTTT	CARKAGGTDTQYF
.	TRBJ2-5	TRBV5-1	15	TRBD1	TGCGCCAGCAGCTTAGGACAGGGGCGCCAAGAGACCCAGTACTTC	CASSLGQGRQETQYF
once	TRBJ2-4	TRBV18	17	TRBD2	TGTGCCAGCTCACCACCTTTGGCTAGCGGGAACAAAAACATTCAGTACTTC	CASSPPLASGNKNIQYF
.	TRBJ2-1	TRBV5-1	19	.	TGCGCCAGCAGCTTAGGCTATTGGGGTCTCAGGACCCTTCGCAATGAGCAGTTCTTC	CASSLGYWGLRTLRNEQFF
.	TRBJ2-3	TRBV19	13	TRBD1	TGTGCCAGTAGTACGACAGGGGGAGATACGCAGTATTTT	CASSTTGGDTQYF
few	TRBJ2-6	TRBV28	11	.	TGTGCCAGCACTGGGGCCAACGTCCTGACTTTC	CASTGANVLTF
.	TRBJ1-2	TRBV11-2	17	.	TGTGCCAGCAGCTTAGTCGGATCGGGGCGGGCTAACTATGGCTACACCTTC	CASSLVGSGRANYGYTF
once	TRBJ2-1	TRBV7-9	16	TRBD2	TGTGCCAGCAGAGCCCCTAGCGGGAGTTCCTACAATGAGCAGTTCTTC	CASRAPSGSSYNEQFF